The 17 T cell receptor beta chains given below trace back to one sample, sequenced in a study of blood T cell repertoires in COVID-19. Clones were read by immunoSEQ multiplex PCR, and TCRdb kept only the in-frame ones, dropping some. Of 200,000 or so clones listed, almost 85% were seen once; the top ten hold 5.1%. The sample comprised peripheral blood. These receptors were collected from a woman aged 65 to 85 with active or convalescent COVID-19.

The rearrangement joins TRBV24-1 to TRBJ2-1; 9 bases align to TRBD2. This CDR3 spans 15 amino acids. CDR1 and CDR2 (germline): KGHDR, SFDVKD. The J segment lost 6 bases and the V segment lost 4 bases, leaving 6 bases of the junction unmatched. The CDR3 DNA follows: TGTGCCACCAGTGACATAGCGGGAGATGTCAATGAGCAGTTCTTC. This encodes CATSDIAGDVNEQFF.

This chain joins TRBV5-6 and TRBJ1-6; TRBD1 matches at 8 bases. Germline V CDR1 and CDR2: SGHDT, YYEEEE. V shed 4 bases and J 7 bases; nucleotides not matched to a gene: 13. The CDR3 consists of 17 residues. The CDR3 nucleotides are TGTGCCAGCAGCCCCCAGCGGTGGACAGGGAGGAATTCACCCCTCCACTTT. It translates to CASSPQRWTGRNSPLHF.

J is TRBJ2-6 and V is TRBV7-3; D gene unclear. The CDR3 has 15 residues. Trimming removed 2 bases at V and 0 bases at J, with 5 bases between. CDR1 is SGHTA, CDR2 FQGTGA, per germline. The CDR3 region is CASSLSTSGANVLTF. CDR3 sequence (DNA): TGTGCCAGCAGCTTATCTACCTCTGGGGCCAACGTCCTGACTTTC. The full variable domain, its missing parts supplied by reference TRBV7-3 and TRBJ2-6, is GAGVSQTPSNKVTEKGKYVELRCDPISGHTALYWYRQSLGQGPEFLIYFQGTGAADDSGLPNDRFFAVRPEGSVSTLKIQRTERGDSAVYLCASSLSTSGANVLTFGAGSRLTVL.

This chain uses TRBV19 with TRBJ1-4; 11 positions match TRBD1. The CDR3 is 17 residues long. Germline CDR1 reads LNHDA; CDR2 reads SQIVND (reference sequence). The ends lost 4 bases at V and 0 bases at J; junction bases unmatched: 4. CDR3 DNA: TGTGCCAGTAGTACCCGGGACAGGGGGACAACTAATGAAAAACTGTTTTTT. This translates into CASSTRDRGTTNEKLFF. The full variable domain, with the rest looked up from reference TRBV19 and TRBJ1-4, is DGGITQSPKYLFRKEGQNVTLSCEQNLNHDAMYWYRQDPGQGLRLIYYSQIVNDFQKGDIAEGYSVSREKKESFPLTVTSAQKNPTAFYLCASSTRDRGTTNEKLFFGSGTQLSVL.

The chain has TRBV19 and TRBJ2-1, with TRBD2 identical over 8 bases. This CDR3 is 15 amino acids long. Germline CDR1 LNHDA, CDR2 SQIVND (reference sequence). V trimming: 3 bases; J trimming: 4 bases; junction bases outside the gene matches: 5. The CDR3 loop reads CASSIMSSGYNEQFF. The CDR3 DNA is TGTGCCAGTAGTATCATGTCTAGCGGGTACAATGAGCAGTTCTTC.

The CDR3 nucleotides read TGTGCCAGCAGTTACGAGGGTGGAGGGGTGATGAACACTGAAGCTTTCTTT. It encodes CASSYEGGGVMNTEAFF. The V call is TRBV6-2 or TRBV6-3, the J call TRBJ1-1; TRBD1 is a possible D gene (5 bases). Trimming took 2 bases from V and 0 from J, leaving 16 bases between them. Germline CDR1 reads MNHEY; CDR2 reads SVGEGT. This CDR3 has 17 residues.

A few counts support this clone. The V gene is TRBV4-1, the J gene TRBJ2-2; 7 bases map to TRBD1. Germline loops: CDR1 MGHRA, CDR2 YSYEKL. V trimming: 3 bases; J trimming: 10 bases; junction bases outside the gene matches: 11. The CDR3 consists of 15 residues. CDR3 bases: TGCGCCAGCAGCCACCCGGTGACAGGGAAGATGGAGCTGTTTTTT. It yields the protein CASSHPVTGKMELFF.

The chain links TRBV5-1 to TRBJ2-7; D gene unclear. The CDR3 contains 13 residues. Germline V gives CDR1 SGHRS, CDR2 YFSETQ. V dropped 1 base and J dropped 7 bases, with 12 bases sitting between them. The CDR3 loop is CASSLSAGGEQYF. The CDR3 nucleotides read TGCGCCAGCAGCTTGTCGGCAGGTGGGGAGCAGTACTTC.

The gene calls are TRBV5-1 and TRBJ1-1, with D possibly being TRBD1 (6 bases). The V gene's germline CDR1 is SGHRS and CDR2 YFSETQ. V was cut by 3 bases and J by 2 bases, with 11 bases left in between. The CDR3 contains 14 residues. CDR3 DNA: TGCGCCAGCAGCTGGGACAACGCCAACACTGAAGCTTTCTTT. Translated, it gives CASSWDNANTEAFF. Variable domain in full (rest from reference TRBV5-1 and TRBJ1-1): KAGVTQTPRYLIKTRGQQVTLSCSPISGHRSVSWYQQTPGQGLQFLFEYFSETQRNKGNFPGRFSGRQFSNSRSEMNVSTLELGDSALYLCASSWDNANTEAFFGQGTRLTVV.

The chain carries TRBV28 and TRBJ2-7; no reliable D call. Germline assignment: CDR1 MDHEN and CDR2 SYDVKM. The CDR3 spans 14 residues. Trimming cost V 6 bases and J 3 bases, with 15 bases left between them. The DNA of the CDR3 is TGTGCCAGCAGCCCGGGTCCTGTCGGCTACGAGCAGTACTTC. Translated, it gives CASSPGPVGYEQYF. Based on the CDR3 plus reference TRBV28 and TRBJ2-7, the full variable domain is DVKVTQSSRYLVKRTGEKVFLECVQDMDHENMFWYRQDPGLGLRLIYFSYDVKMKEKGDIPEGYSVSREKKERFSLILESASTNQTSMYLCASSPGPVGYEQYFGPGTRLTVT.

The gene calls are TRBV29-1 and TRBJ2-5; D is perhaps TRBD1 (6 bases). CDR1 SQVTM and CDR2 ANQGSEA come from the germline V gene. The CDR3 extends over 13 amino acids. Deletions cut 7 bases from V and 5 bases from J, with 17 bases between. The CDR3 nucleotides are TGCAGCGCCGAGGGGGATCCCGGGGAGACCCAGTACTTC. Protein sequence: CSAEGDPGETQYF.

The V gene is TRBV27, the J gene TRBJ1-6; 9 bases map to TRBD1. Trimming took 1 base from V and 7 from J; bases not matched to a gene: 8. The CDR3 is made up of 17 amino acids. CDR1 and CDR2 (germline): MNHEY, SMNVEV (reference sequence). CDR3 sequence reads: CASSLFGTGTGNSPLHF. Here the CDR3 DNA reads TGTGCCAGCAGTTTATTCGGGACAGGGACAGGAAATTCACCCCTCCACTTT.

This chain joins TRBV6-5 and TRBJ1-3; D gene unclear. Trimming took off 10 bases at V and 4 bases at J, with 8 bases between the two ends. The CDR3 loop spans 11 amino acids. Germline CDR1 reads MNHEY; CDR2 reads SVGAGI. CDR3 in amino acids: CATLRGNTIYF. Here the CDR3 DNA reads TGTGCCACCCTTCGGGGAAACACCATATATTTT.

The CDR3 bases are TGTGCCAGCAGCGTGCGGGGACAGATTAATGAAAAACTGTTTTTT. This translates into CASSVRGQINEKLFF. The chain carries TRBV7-9 and TRBJ1-4; 7 bases agree with TRBD1. This CDR3 has 15 amino acids. Germline lookup yields CDR1 SEHNR and CDR2 FQNEAQ (reference sequence). After removal of 5 bases from V and 4 bases from J, the junction contained 7 bases not matched to a gene. Variable domain in full (rest from reference TRBV7-9 and TRBJ1-4): DTGVSQNPRHKITKRGQNVTFRCDPISEHNRLYWYRQTLGQGPEFLTYFQNEAQLEKSRLLSDRFSAERPKGSFSTLEIQRTEQGDSAMYLCASSVRGQINEKLFFGSGTQLSVL.

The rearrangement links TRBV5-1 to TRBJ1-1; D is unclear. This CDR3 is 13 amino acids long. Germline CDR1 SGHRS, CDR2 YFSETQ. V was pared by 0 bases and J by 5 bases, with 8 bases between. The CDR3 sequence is CASSLGASTEAFF. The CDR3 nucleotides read TGCGCCAGCAGCTTGGGGGCGTCGACTGAAGCTTTCTTT.

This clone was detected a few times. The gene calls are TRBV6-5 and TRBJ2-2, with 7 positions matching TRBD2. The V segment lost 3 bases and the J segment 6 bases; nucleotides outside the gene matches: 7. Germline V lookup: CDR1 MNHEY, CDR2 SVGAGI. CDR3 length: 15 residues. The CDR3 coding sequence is TGTGCCAGCAGTTATGGGGGGGTTTTTGCCGGGGAGCTGTTTTTT. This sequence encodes CASSYGGVFAGELFF.

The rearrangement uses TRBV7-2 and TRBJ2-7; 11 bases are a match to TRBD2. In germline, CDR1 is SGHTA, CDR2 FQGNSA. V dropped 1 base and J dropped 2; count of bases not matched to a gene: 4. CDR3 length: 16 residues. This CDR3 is CASSLGPSGRPYEQYF. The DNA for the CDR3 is TGTGCCAGCAGCTTAGGGCCTAGCGGGAGGCCCTACGAGCAGTACTTC.